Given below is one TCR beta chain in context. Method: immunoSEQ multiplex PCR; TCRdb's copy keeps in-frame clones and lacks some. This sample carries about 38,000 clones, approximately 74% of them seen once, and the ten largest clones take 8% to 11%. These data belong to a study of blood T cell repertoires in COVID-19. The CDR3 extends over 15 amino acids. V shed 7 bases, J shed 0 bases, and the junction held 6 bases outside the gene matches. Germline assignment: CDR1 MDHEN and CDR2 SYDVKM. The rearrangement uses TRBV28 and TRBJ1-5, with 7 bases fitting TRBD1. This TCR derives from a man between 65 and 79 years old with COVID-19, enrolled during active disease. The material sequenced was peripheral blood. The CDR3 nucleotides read TGTGCCAGCACTTCGACAGGGTATAGCAATCAGCCCCAGCATTTT. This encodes CASTSTGYSNQPQHF. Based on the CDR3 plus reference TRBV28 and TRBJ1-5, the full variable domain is DVKVTQSSRYLVKRTGEKVFLECVQDMDHENMFWYRQDPGLGLRLIYFSYDVKMKEKGDIPEGYSVSREKKERFSLILESASTNQTSMYLCASTSTGYSNQPQHFGDGTRLSIL.